This TCR beta chain was profiled in a study of blood T cell repertoires in COVID-19. Study summary: Samples came from the United States, Italy and Spain, spanning acute and convalescent COVID-19. Sample material is recorded as cDNA or gDNA derived from T cells, B-cell-depleted T cells, or PBMCs.

How the authors handled the data: Quantification of nucleated cells was approximated via reference gene primer amplification. Assay used: immunoSEQ multiplex PCR; TCRdb lists only in-frame clones, some missing. D and trimming were read from the DNA, whereas the V and J calls and clone size are those reported in that table. This repertoire shows 250,000 to 350,000 clones, about 86% found once; its top ten account for 2.1%. The CDR3 is 15 residues long. V shed 0 bases and J 2 bases; nucleotides not matched to a gene: 2. Germline lookup yields CDR1 GTSNPN and CDR2 SVGIG (reference sequence). Sequences were obtained from peripheral blood. This receptor was taken from a woman between 25 and 40 years old who had recovered from COVID-19. The V and J genes are TRBV30 and TRBJ1-3, with TRBD1 identical over 9 bases. The CDR3 DNA reads as TGTGCCTGGAGTGTACGGGACAGGGCTGGAAACACCATATATTTT. Protein sequence: CAWSVRDRAGNTIYF. The full variable domain, completed using reference TRBV30 and TRBJ1-3, is SQTIHQWPATLVQPVGSPLSLECTVEGTSNPNLYWYRQAAGRGLQLLFYSVGIGQISSEVPQNLSASRPQDRQFILSSKKLLLSDSGFYLCAWSVRDRAGNTIYFGEGSWLTVV.